This TCR beta chain emerged from a study of radiotherapy plus CTLA-4 blockade in lung cancer. On this clone itself: Antigen unknown.

There are 16 residues in the CDR3. Looked up from germline, CDR1 is MDHEN and CDR2 is SYDVKM. Trimming shortened V by 4 bases and J by 0 bases, and 12 bases separated the two germline ends. TCRdb's copy holds only in-frame clones and misses some; the assay was immunoSEQ multiplex PCR. The sample holds about 85,000 clones, 86% seen once. The study, taken as a whole, reports: Early shifts in blood T cell clones, with interferon-beta, reportedly predicted response best. Following radiotherapy plus ipilimumab, tumor-derived TCR clones expanded in the blood.

This chain uses TRBV28 with TRBJ1-4; tentative D call: TRBD1 (5 bases). The sequenced sample was peripheral blood, obtained from a patient treated with radiotherapy plus ipilimumab. The origin of this receptor is a human donor with non-small cell lung cancer who had a partial response to radiotherapy plus ipilimumab. The CDR3 loop is CASSSPAGPTNEKLFF. CDR3 bases: TGTGCCAGCAGTTCGCCGGCAGGGCCAACTAATGAAAAACTGTTTTTT.